A single sample gave rise to the 24 T cell receptor beta chains below, sequenced in a study of T cells after yellow fever vaccination. TCRdb re-called the 5' RACE reads with MiXCR, one entry per CDR3 protein. Among 70,000 or so distinct CDR3 sequences listed, 4.5% to 7.5% were seen once. Sample: CD4+ T cells sorted from PBMCs, taken roughly 15 days after the first yellow fever vaccination. The origin of the receptors is a man younger than 30 who received the YFV17D yellow fever vaccine.

This clonotype occurred a few times. The rearrangement links TRBV12-3 or TRBV12-4 to TRBJ2-1; D gene ambiguous. Trimming stripped 9 bases from V and 7 bases from J, with 10 bases between. This CDR3 is built from 11 residues. The CDR3 coding sequence is TGTGCCAGTGGGGTAGGGAATGAGCAGTTCTTC. Protein: CASGVGNEQFF.

This clonotype was counted many times. This sequence joins TRBV19 and TRBJ2-3; D is unresolved. Germline-derived CDR1 and CDR2 are LNHDA and SQIVND (reference sequence). V was pared by 5 bases and J by 0 bases, with 9 bases between. The CDR3 extends over 14 amino acids. This chain's CDR3 is CASSAVASTDTQYF. Written as DNA, the CDR3 is TGTGCCAGTAGTGCAGTAGCTAGCACAGATACGCAGTATTTT.

This clonotype was counted at least ten times. The V call is TRBV7-2, the J call TRBJ1-1, with TRBD1 identical over 12 bases. Unmatched junction bases numbered 8, after V lost 4 bases and J lost 5 bases. The V gene's germline CDR1 is SGHTA and CDR2 FQGNSA. The CDR3 is 16 residues long. The CDR3 coding sequence is TGTGCCAGCAGCTCGGGACAGGGGGCTGGGGGGACTGAAGCTTTCTTT. Translated: CASSSGQGAGGTEAFF. Together with reference TRBV7-2 and TRBJ1-1, the CDR3 gives the full variable domain: GAGVSQSPSNKVTEKGKDVELRCDPISGHTALYWYRQSLGQGLEFLIYFQGNSAPDKSGLPSDRFSAERTGGSVSTLTIQRTQQEDSAVYLCASSSGQGAGGTEAFFGQGTRLTVV.

In this sample, this clonotype turned up many times. This chain joins TRBV3-1 and TRBJ1-6; D gene uncertain. Germline V CDR1 and CDR2: LGHDT, YNNKEL (reference sequence). Trimming removed 0 bases at V and 8 bases at J, with 8 bases between. This CDR3 region has 14 residues. The CDR3 spells CASSQDGGYSPLHF. The CDR3 DNA follows: TGTGCCAGCAGCCAAGATGGCGGTTATTCACCCCTCCACTTT.

At least ten counts were recorded for this clonotype. The chain links TRBV11-2 to TRBJ1-6; D possibly corresponds to TRBD1 (6 bases). Trimming left V 4 bases short and J 3 bases short, with 16 bases between. The CDR3 is 17 amino acids. Germline V gives CDR1 SGHAT, CDR2 FQNNGV. The CDR3 region is CASSSRQDGNYNSPLHF. The CDR3 DNA sequence: TGTGCCAGCAGCTCCCGACAGGATGGAAACTATAATTCACCCCTCCACTTT.

This clonotype was counted ten times or more. V gene TRBV4-3 combines with J gene TRBJ2-1; 7 bases are a match to TRBD1. J lost 0 bases, V lost 0 bases, and 2 bases had no gene match. Germline CDR1 is LGHNA and CDR2 is YSLEER. CDR3 size: 16 residues. The DNA for the CDR3 is TGCGCCAGCAGCCAAGATCCAGGGGGCTCCTACAATGAGCAGTTCTTC. Protein sequence: CASSQDPGGSYNEQFF.

There are many counts of this clonotype. The J gene is TRBJ2-3, the V gene TRBV5-1, with no clear D. Looked up from germline, CDR1 is SGHRS and CDR2 is YFSETQ. This CDR3 has 12 amino acids. Between the trimmed V and J ends, which lost 4 bases and 0 bases, there was a span of 3 bases. The CDR3, as DNA: TGCGCCAGCAGCCTAAGCACAGATACGCAGTATTTT. As protein: CASSLSTDTQYF.

This clonotype occurred many times. This sequence joins TRBV5-1 and TRBJ2-5; D may be TRBD1 (5 bases). Germline V lookup: CDR1 SGHRS, CDR2 YFSETQ. There are 12 residues in the CDR3. V lost 2 bases, J lost 4 bases, and 6 bases lay in between. The CDR3 spells CASSFQGETQYF. DNA for the CDR3: TGCGCCAGCAGCTTCCAGGGAGAGACCCAGTACTTC.

This clonotype was found many times. The chain uses TRBV20-1 and TRBJ1-4; D is ambiguous. The V and J ends lost 0 bases and 9 bases respectively, with 14 bases between them. The length of the CDR3 is 14 residues. The germline V gene has CDR1 DFQATT and CDR2 SNEGSKA (reference sequence). The CDR3 protein is CSARDWRSLKKLFF. The CDR3 DNA follows: TGCAGTGCTAGAGATTGGAGATCCCTCAAAAAACTGTTTTTT.

This clonotype has ten or more counts. V usage is TRBV20-1 and J usage is TRBJ1-2; the D gene is possibly TRBD1 (6 bases). V lost 6 bases and J lost 2, with 31 bases in between. The CDR3 consists of 19 residues. Per the germline V gene, CDR1 is DFQATT and CDR2 is SNEGSKA (reference sequence). The CDR3 loop is CSAPARGSGKLGGNYGYTF. Here the CDR3 DNA reads TGCAGTGCCCCCGCCCGGGGGAGTGGGAAACTAGGGGGAAACTATGGCTACACCTTC.

This chain joins TRBV18 and TRBJ2-5; 7 bases line up with TRBD1. V was pared by 6 bases and J by 1 base, with 5 bases of the junction left unmatched. CDR1 and CDR2 from the germline V gene are KGHSH and LQKENI. The CDR3 contains 14 residues. The CDR3, as DNA: TGTGCCAGCTCTCGGGGACAGACCCAAGAGACCCAGTACTTC. Amino acid sequence: CASSRGQTQETQYF.

This clonotype came up many times. The chain couples TRBV4-3 to TRBJ2-1; TRBD2 aligns across 10 bases. Germline V gives CDR1 LGHNA, CDR2 YSLEER. Trimming removed 8 bases from V and 4 bases from J; junction bases left unmatched: 5. The CDR3 length is 14 residues. CDR3 coding DNA: TGCGCCAGCCCTAGCGGGGGAAAATACAATGAGCAGTTCTTC. As protein: CASPSGGKYNEQFF.

This clonotype has a count of ten or more. The rearrangement uses TRBV7-2 and TRBJ2-1, with TRBD2 identical over 9 bases. CDR3 length equals 15 residues. After removal of 5 bases from V and 2 bases from J, the junction contained 4 bases not matched to a gene. CDR1 is SGHTA, CDR2 FQGNSA, per germline. The CDR3 DNA is TGTGCCAGCAGCATATTAGCGGGGGCCTACAATGAGCAGTTCTTC. Translation gives CASSILAGAYNEQFF.

This clonotype was seen many times. V usage is TRBV5-1 and J usage is TRBJ2-1, with 7 nucleotides matching TRBD1. CDR3 length equals 16 residues. V was clipped by 5 bases and J by 0 bases; unmatched bases: 8. Germline V gene sequence: CDR1 SGHRS, CDR2 YFSETQ. The CDR3 spells CASSQQGSSSYNEQFF. In nucleotides, the CDR3 is TGCGCCAGCAGTCAACAGGGGTCGAGCTCCTACAATGAGCAGTTCTTC.

This clonotype was seen ten or more times. The V gene is TRBV7-2, the J gene TRBJ1-2; 9 bases match TRBD1. Trimming took 7 bases from V and 7 from J; bases not matched to a gene: 10. The CDR3 extends over 14 amino acids. Germline CDR1 is SGHTA and CDR2 is FQGNSA. The CDR3 loop is CASTPDRGIRGYTF. CDR3 DNA: TGTGCCAGCACCCCGGACAGGGGAATTCGTGGCTACACCTTC. The whole variable domain, filled in from reference TRBV7-2 and TRBJ1-2, reads GAGVSQSPSNKVTEKGKDVELRCDPISGHTALYWYRQSLGQGLEFLIYFQGNSAPDKSGLPSDRFSAERTGGSVSTLTIQRTQQEDSAVYLCASTPDRGIRGYTFGSGTRLTVV.

CDR3 nucleotide sequence: TGCAGTGCTAGAGTGGGAACTAGCGGGCTCACAGATACGCAGTATTTT. Its translation: CSARVGTSGLTDTQYF. V gene TRBV20-1 combines with J gene TRBJ2-3, with 9 positions matching TRBD2. This CDR3 has 16 amino acids. Germline loops: CDR1 DFQATT, CDR2 SNEGSKA (reference sequence). V trimming: 1 base; J trimming: 2 bases; junction bases outside the gene matches: 7.

The table lists this clonotype with many counts. The chain links TRBV10-3 to TRBJ1-1; D call uncertain. V was shortened by 4 bases and J by 5 bases, with 8 bases between the two germline ends. Germline CDR1 and CDR2: ENHRY and SYGVKD. This CDR3 is 12 amino acids long. The CDR3 is CAISAVATEAFF. CDR3 bases: TGTGCCATCAGTGCCGTGGCGACTGAAGCTTTCTTT.

This clonotype was counted at least ten times. The rearrangement links TRBV4-1 to TRBJ2-7, with D hard to call. The CDR3 has 15 amino acids. Germline V gene lookup returns CDR1 MGHRA and CDR2 YSYEKL. V shed 0 bases and J shed 2 bases, with 11 bases lying between them. CDR3 region: CASSQDPRVTYEQYF. CDR3 nucleotides: TGCGCCAGCAGCCAAGATCCTAGGGTTACCTACGAGCAGTACTTC.

This clonotype was seen many times. This rearrangement joins TRBV5-5 to TRBJ1-2; D remains ambiguous. Looked up from germline, CDR1 is SGHKS and CDR2 is YYEKEE (reference sequence). Trimming removed 0 bases from V and 4 bases from J, with 7 bases in between. The CDR3 runs to 13 residues. This chain's CDR3 is CASSLVGSYGYTF. The DNA for the CDR3 is TGTGCCAGCAGCTTGGTGGGTAGCTATGGCTACACCTTC.

This clonotype was recorded many times. The DNA for the CDR3 is TGCGCCAGCAGTCAATCGTACGGGGGACAGGGAGCCTACGAGCAGTACGTC. Translation gives CASSQSYGGQGAYEQYV. The rearrangement uses TRBV23-1 and TRBJ2-7, with 9 nucleotides matching TRBD1. TRBV23-1 belongs to the ORF category, with a function that is uncertain. The CDR3 is made up of 17 amino acids. Germline trimming cut 0 bases from V and 2 bases from J; bases unmatched to any gene: 8.

This clonotype was counted ten times or more. The chain is built from TRBV6-6 and TRBJ2-5; maybe TRBD2 (5 bases). Trimming took off 8 bases at V and 4 bases at J, with 14 bases between the two ends. Germline V gives CDR1 MNHNY, CDR2 SVGAGI (reference sequence). This CDR3 comprises 13 residues. CDR3 sequence: CASGRGFGETQYF. The CDR3 bases are TGTGCCAGCGGGAGAGGCTTCGGAGAGACCCAGTACTTC.

This clonotype was seen repeatedly, ten times or more. The V call is TRBV5-1, the J call TRBJ2-1; D tentatively fits TRBD1 or TRBD2 (6 bases each). V was clipped by 5 bases and J by 2 bases, with 20 bases between them. CDR3 length equals 17 residues. Germline lookup yields CDR1 SGHRS and CDR2 YFSETQ. CDR3 in amino acids: CASSRLGLGGPYNEQFF. The DNA of the CDR3 is TGCGCCAGCAGTCGTCTAGGCCTCGGGGGCCCCTACAATGAGCAGTTCTTC.

In its sample, this clonotype was seen many times. The genes are TRBV6-1 and TRBJ1-5; D is perhaps TRBD1 (5 bases). The ends were cut back, 3 bases at V and 2 bases at J, with 14 bases in the middle. The CDR3 is made up of 16 amino acids. Germline values: CDR1 MNHNS, CDR2 SASEGT. The CDR3 DNA is TGTGCCAGCAGTGACGAGCAGGGTTATCGCAATCAGCCCCAGCATTTT. Translation: CASSDEQGYRNQPQHF.

This clonotype showed up many times. The rearrangement uses TRBV5-1 and TRBJ2-1; 8 positions match TRBD2. CDR1 is SGHRS and CDR2 is YFSETQ in the germline V gene. CDR3 size: 14 residues. V lost 7 bases, J lost 7 bases, and 10 bases stayed unmatched. The CDR3 region is CASSEPSGGNEQFF. DNA of the CDR3: TGCGCCAGCTCCGAGCCAAGCGGGGGAAATGAGCAGTTCTTC.